The rows below give T cell receptor beta chains drawn from one sample of a study of cytomegalovirus exposure and HLA in healthy donors. Profiled with immunoSEQ multiplex PCR; TCRdb holds only in-frame clones, not every one. The sample table sets out about 41,000 clones. The sequenced sample was PBMCs. The receptors here all came from a man aged 25-40 years in good health and CMV-seronegative. CDR3s include the opening cysteine and the closing phenylalanine or tryptophan. Each record gives: J gene, D gene, V gene, CDR3 protein, CDR3 DNA. The D gene is left open where the match is weak.

>TRBJ2-1|-|TRBV6-5
CASSDGWGDDEQFF
TGTGCCAGCAGCGACGGGTGGGGAGATGATGAGCAGTTCTTC
>TRBJ1-1|TRBD1|TRBV14
CASSQYRGTEAFF
TGTGCCAGCAGCCAGTACAGGGGCACTGAAGCTTTCTTT
>TRBJ1-1|TRBD1|TRBV5-1
CASSAGTGSTNTEAFF
TGCGCCAGCAGCGCGGGGACAGGAAGTACGAACACTGAAGCTTTCTTT
>TRBJ2-3|TRBD2|TRBV5-1
CASSPSGERGGANTQYF
TGCGCCAGCAGCCCGTCGGGGGAGCGGGGGGGTGCGAATACGCAGTATTTT
>TRBJ2-3|-|TRBV29-1
CSVEDLKSRSTDTQYF
TGCAGCGTTGAAGATTTGAAAAGCAGGAGCACAGATACGCAGTATTTT
>TRBJ2-3|TRBD1|TRBV19
CASSTTGRIRTDTQYF
TGTGCCAGTAGTACGACAGGGCGTATCAGGACAGATACGCAGTATTTT
>TRBJ1-2|-|TRBV18
CASSPDMDYGYTF
TGTGCCAGCTCACCTGACATGGACTATGGCTACACCTTC
>TRBJ2-2|TRBD2|TRBV7-2
CASSPGGGGTSGAGELFF
TGTGCCAGCAGCCCCGGGGGAGGGGGGACTAGCGGAGCCGGGGAGCTGTTTTTT
>TRBJ2-7|-|TRBV6-1
CASSAMTKPGSYEQYF
TGTGCCAGCAGTGCCATGACCAAACCCGGGTCCTACGAGCAGTACTTC
>TRBJ1-1|TRBD1|TRBV4-2
CASSHPTGQGFKNTEAFF
TGTGCCAGCAGCCATCCTACGGGACAGGGGTTTAAAAACACTGAAGCTTTCTTT
>TRBJ2-1|-|TRBV5-4
CASSVGGPYNEQFF
TGTGCCAGCAGCGTAGGTGGGCCCTACAATGAGCAGTTCTTC
>TRBJ2-3|-|TRBV5-1
CASSLATVTDTQYF
TGCGCCAGCAGCTTGGCGACAGTCACAGATACGCAGTATTTT
>TRBJ2-1|-|TRBV29-1
CSESANEQFF
TGCAGCGAGAGTGCCAATGAGCAGTTCTTC
>TRBJ2-6|-|TRBV7-2
CASSLVGAGANVLTF
TGTGCCAGCAGCTTAGTCGGGGCTGGGGCCAACGTCCTGACTTTC
>TRBJ2-7|TRBD2|TRBV29-1
CSVEGASGGYEQYF
TGCAGCGTTGAAGGGGCTAGCGGGGGCTACGAGCAGTACTTC
>TRBJ1-2|-|TRBV4-2
CASSQSQGANYGYTF
TGTGCCAGCAGCCAGTCCCAGGGTGCTAACTATGGCTACACCTTC
>TRBJ2-6|-|TRBV7-2
CASSQRTRDSRSGANVLTF
TGTGCCAGCAGCCAACGTACCAGGGACTCTCGCTCTGGGGCCAACGTCCTGACTTTC
>TRBJ2-7|TRBD2|TRBV7-2
CASSVSSGSYEQYF
TGTGCCAGCAGTGTTTCTAGCGGGTCCTACGAGCAGTACTTC
>TRBJ2-7|-|TRBV4-1
CASSQGTEEYEQYF
TGCGCCAGCAGCCAAGGGACTGAGGAGTACGAGCAGTACTTC
>TRBJ2-1|-|TRBV6-1
CASSVTGNEQFF
TGTGCCAGCAGTGTCACAGGGAATGAGCAGTTCTTC
>TRBJ2-7|TRBD2|TRBV10-1
CASSMGLAGVYEQYF
TGCGCCAGCAGCATGGGACTAGCGGGAGTCTACGAGCAGTACTTC
>TRBJ1-1|TRBD1|TRBV29-1
CSPGTATEAFF
TGCAGCCCGGGGACAGCCACTGAAGCTTTCTTT
>TRBJ2-1|-|TRBV5-6
CASSLPTNSYNEQFF
TGTGCCAGCAGCTTACCGACTAACTCCTACAATGAGCAGTTCTTC
>TRBJ1-4|-|TRBV6-1
CASSEASFEKLFF
TGTGCCAGCAGTGAGGCCAGTTTCGAAAAACTGTTTTTT
>TRBJ2-7|TRBD1|TRBV5-1
CASSLAGTAYEQYF
TGCGCCAGCAGCTTGGCCGGGACAGCCTACGAGCAGTACTTC
>TRBJ1-3|-|TRBV5-1
CASSLAGSGAGNTIYF
TGCGCCAGCAGCTTGGCCGGGTCCGGAGCTGGAAACACCATATATTTT
>TRBJ1-1|-|TRBV6-6
CASRPRETRGEAFF
TGTGCCAGCAGACCTCGAGAGACAAGGGGTGAAGCTTTCTTT
>TRBJ2-1|TRBD1|TRBV4-2
CASSQESGQGKVEQFF
TGTGCCAGCAGCCAAGAAAGCGGACAGGGCAAGGTTGAGCAGTTCTTC
>TRBJ1-1|-|TRBV7-3
CASSSMGGGTEAFF
TGTGCCAGCAGCTCGATGGGGGGAGGCACTGAAGCTTTCTTT
>TRBJ1-5|TRBD1|TRBV25-1
CASSGWDRYSNQPQHF
TGTGCCAGCAGTGGCTGGGACAGATATAGCAATCAGCCCCAGCATTTT
>TRBJ1-1|TRBD1|TRBV11-3
CASSPGTENTEAFF
TGTGCCAGCAGCCCCGGGACAGAAAACACTGAAGCTTTCTTT
>TRBJ1-1|TRBD1|TRBV7-3
CASRRQGRNTEAFF
TGTGCCAGCAGAAGACAGGGACGGAACACTGAAGCTTTCTTT
>TRBJ2-3|-|TRBV4-2
CASSQDYSTDTQYF
TGTGCCAGCAGCCAAGATTACTCCACAGATACGCAGTATTTT
>TRBJ1-2|-|TRBV7-8
CASSIGWGDGYTF
TGTGCCAGCAGCATAGGGTGGGGGGATGGCTACACCTTC
>TRBJ2-2|TRBD1|TRBV5-1
CASIPGTGATGELFF
TGCGCCAGCATCCCTGGGACAGGGGCAACCGGGGAGCTGTTTTTT
>TRBJ2-2|-|TRBV9
CASSVVGDTGELFF
TGTGCCAGCAGCGTAGTAGGGGACACCGGGGAGCTGTTTTTT
>TRBJ1-4|-|TRBV6-1
CASSAPGHIGKGEKLFF
TGTGCCAGCAGTGCCCCCGGACATATCGGAAAAGGGGAAAAACTGTTTTTT
>TRBJ2-7|-|TRBV10-3
CATRYSANEQYF
TGTGCCACGCGCTACAGTGCCAACGAGCAGTACTTC
>TRBJ2-7|TRBD1|TRBV11-3
CASSGTGSYEQYF
TGTGCCAGCAGTGGGACAGGGTCCTACGAGCAGTACTTC
>TRBJ2-5|TRBD2|TRBV6-7
CASTTTAGGRRETQYF
TGTGCCAGCACCACAACTGCGGGAGGGCGCCGAGAGACCCAGTACTTC
>TRBJ2-1|TRBD1|TRBV5-1
CASSLGDRDQNEQFF
TGCGCCAGCAGCTTGGGGGACAGGGATCAGAATGAGCAGTTCTTC
>TRBJ2-7|-|TRBV7-6
CASSLNRGGDRPYEQYF
TGTGCCAGCAGCTTAAATAGGGGGGGGGATAGACCCTACGAGCAGTACTTC
>TRBJ2-3|-|TRBV19
CASEKTGLVVGTQYF
TGTGCCAGTGAAAAGACAGGCTTGGTGGTGGGTACGCAGTATTTT
>TRBJ2-7|TRBD2|TRBV4-2
CASSQDIYAGGSYEQYF
TGTGCCAGCAGCCAAGATATCTACGCGGGAGGTTCCTACGAGCAGTACTTC
>TRBJ2-7|-|TRBV21-1
CASSPPRAGWAYEQYF
TGTGCCAGCAGCCCCCCGAGGGCGGGTTGGGCCTACGAGCAGTACTTC
>TRBJ1-2|TRBD1|TRBV7-2
CASSRGDSSYGYTF
TGTGCCAGCAGCCGTGGGGACAGCAGCTATGGCTACACCTTC
>TRBJ2-1|TRBD2|TRBV10-3
CAAWAGGINEQFF
TGTGCCGCATGGGCGGGAGGGATCAATGAGCAGTTCTTC
>TRBJ2-3|-|TRBV4-2
CASSQVGRKDTQYF
TGTGCCAGCAGCCAAGTGGGGCGTAAAGATACGCAGTATTTT
>TRBJ2-1|TRBD2|TRBV19
CASSIPAGVRNEQFF
TGTGCCAGTAGTATACCAGCGGGAGTACGCAATGAGCAGTTCTTC
>TRBJ1-3|-|TRBV7-7
CASSFGTGLDAGNTIYF
TGTGCTAGCAGCTTCGGGACTGGATTAGATGCTGGAAACACCATATATTTT
>TRBJ2-7|TRBD1|TRBV5-1
CASSLSGDSAYEQYF
TGCGCCAGCAGCTTGTCCGGGGACAGTGCCTACGAGCAGTACTTC
>TRBJ1-5|TRBD1|TRBV18
CASSQIQGVQPQHF
TGTGCCAGCTCACAGATACAGGGGGTGCAGCCCCAGCATTTT
>TRBJ2-3|TRBD2|TRBV27
CASSLISGGEFWTDTQYF
TGTGCCAGCAGTTTAATCAGCGGGGGGGAATTTTGGACAGATACGCAGTATTTT
>TRBJ2-7|TRBD1|TRBV7-9
CASSSGSGTGAYEQYF
TGTGCCAGCAGCTCGGGATCCGGGACAGGGGCCTACGAGCAGTACTTC
>TRBJ1-4|TRBD1|TRBV6-1
CAIQLGQGDEKLFF
TGTGCCATCCAGTTGGGACAGGGGGATGAAAAACTGTTTTTT
>TRBJ2-7|-|TRBV5-1
CASSYPGSEQYF
TGCGCCAGCAGCTATCCAGGGTCCGAGCAGTACTTC